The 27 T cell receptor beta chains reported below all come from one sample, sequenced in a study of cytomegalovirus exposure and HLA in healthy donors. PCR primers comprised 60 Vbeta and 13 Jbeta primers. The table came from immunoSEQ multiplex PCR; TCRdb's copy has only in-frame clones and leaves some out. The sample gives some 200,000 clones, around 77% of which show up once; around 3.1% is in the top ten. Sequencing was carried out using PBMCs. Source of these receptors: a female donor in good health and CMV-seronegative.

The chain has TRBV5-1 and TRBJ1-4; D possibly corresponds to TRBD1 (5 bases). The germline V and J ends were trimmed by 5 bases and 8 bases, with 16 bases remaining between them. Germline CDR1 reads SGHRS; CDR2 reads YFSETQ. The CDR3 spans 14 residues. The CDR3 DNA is TGCGCCAGCAGTCCTCAGGGTGTTGGAGAAAAACTGTTTTTT. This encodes CASSPQGVGEKLFF.

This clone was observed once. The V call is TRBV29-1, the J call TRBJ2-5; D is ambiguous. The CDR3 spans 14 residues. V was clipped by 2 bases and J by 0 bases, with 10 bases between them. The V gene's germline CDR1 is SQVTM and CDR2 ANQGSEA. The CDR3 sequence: CSVEMAEYQETQYF. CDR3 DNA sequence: TGCAGCGTTGAAATGGCGGAATACCAAGAGACCCAGTACTTC.

The CDR3 DNA reads TGTGCCAGCAGCTTACAGGGGTTCACTGAAGCTTTCTTT. Its protein product is CASSLQGFTEAFF. The J gene is TRBJ1-1, the V gene TRBV7-3; tentative D call: TRBD1 (6 bases). From germline, CDR1 is SGHTA and CDR2 FQGTGA. V shed 2 bases and J shed 4 bases, with 8 bases lying between them. The CDR3 is 13 residues long.

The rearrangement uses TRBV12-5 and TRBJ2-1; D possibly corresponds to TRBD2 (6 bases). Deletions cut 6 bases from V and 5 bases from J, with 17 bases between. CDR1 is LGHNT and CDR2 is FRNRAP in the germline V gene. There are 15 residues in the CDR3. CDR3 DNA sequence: TGTGCTAGTGGGCCAGGGACTCGAGGGGACAATGAGCAGTTCTTC. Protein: CASGPGTRGDNEQFF.

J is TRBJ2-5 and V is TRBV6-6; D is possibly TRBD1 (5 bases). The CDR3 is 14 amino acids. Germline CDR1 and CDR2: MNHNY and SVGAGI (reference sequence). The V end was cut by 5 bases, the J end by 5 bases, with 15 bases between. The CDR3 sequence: CASSRPGMGETQYF. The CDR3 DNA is TGTGCCAGCAGTAGACCAGGGATGGGGGAGACCCAGTACTTC.

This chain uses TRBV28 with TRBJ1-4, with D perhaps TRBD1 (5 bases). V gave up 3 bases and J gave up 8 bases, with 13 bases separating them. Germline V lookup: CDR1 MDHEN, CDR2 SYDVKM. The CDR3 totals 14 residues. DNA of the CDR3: TGTGCCAGCAGTTTGGGGGGGAAAGAGGAAAAACTGTTTTTT. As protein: CASSLGGKEEKLFF.

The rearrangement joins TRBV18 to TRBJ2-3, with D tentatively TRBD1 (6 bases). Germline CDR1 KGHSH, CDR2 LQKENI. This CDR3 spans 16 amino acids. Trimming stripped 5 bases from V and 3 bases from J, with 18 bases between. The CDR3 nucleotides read TGTGCCAGCTCAGCTGACAGGAGAGCGGAGACAGATACGCAGTATTTT. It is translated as CASSADRRAETDTQYF.

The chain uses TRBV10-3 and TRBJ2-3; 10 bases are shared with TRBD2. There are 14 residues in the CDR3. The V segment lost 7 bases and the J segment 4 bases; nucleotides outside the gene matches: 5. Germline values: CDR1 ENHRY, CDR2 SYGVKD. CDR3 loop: CAIINSGGPDTQYF. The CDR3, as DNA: TGTGCCATCATTAATAGCGGGGGGCCAGATACGCAGTATTTT.

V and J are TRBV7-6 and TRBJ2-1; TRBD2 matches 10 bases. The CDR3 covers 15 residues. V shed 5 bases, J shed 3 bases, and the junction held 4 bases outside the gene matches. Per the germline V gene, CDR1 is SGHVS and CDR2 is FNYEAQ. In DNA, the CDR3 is TGTGCCAGCAGCCCTCAGCGGGGGGGCTACAATGAGCAGTTCTTC. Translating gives CASSPQRGGYNEQFF.

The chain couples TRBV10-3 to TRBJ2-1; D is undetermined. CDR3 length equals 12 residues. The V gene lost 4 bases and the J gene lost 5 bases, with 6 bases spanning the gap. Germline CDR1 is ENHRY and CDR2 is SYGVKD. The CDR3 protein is CAISAGDNEQFF. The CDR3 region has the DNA TGTGCCATCAGTGCTGGAGACAATGAGCAGTTCTTC.

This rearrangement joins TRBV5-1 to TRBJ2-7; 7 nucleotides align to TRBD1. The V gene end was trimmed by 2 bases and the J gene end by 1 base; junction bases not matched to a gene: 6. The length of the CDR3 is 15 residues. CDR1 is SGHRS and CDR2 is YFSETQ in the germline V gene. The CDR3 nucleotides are TGCGCCAGCAGCTTCAGCCCGACAGGGTCCTACGAGCAGTACTTC. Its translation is CASSFSPTGSYEQYF.

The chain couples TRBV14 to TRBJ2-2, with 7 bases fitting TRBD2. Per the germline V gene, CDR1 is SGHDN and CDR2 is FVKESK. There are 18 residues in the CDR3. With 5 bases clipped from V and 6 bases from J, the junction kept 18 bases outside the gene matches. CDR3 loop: CASSFFGRQTGGSGELFF. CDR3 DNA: TGTGCCAGCAGCTTTTTCGGTCGTCAGACGGGAGGATCCGGGGAGCTGTTTTTT.

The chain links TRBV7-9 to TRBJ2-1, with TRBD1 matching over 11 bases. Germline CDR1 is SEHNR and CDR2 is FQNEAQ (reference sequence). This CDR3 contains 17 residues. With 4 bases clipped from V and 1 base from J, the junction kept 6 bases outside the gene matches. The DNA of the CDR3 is TGTGCCAGCAGCTCCTCGGACAGGGGGCCTTCCTACAATGAGCAGTTCTTC. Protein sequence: CASSSSDRGPSYNEQFF.

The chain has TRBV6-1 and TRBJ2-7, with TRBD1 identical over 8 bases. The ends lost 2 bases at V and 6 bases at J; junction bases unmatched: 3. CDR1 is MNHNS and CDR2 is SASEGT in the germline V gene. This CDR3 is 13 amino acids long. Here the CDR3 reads CASSEMDRAEQYF. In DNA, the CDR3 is TGTGCCAGCAGTGAAATGGACAGGGCCGAGCAGTACTTC.

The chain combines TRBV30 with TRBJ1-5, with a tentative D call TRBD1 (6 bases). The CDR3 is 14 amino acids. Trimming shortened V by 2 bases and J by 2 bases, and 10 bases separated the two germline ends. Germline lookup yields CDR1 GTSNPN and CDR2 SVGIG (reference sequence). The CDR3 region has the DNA TGTGCCTGGAGTAACGCAGGGGGCAATCAGCCCCAGCATTTT. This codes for CAWSNAGGNQPQHF.

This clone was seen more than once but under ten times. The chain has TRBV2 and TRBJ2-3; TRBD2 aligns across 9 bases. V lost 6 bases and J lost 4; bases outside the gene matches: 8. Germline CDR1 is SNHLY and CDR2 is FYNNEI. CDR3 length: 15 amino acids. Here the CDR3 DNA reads TGTGCCAGCAGGGTGCTAGCGGGGAGGTCAGATACGCAGTATTTT. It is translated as CASRVLAGRSDTQYF.

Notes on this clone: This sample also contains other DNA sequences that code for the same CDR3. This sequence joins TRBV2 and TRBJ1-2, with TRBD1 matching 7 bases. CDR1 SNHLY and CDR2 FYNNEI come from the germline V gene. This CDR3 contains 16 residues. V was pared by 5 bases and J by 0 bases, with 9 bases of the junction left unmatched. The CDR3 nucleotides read TGTGCCAGCAGTCAAAGGCTACAGGGGACTAACTATGGCTACACCTTC. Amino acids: CASSQRLQGTNYGYTF.

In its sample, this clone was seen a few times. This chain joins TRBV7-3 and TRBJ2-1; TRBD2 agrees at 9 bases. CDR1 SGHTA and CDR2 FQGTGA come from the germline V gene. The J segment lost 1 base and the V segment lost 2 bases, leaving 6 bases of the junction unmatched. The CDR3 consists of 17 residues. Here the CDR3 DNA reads TGTGCCAGCAGCTTAGTGGCTAGCGGGGTTTCCTACAATGAGCAGTTCTTC. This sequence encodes CASSLVASGVSYNEQFF.

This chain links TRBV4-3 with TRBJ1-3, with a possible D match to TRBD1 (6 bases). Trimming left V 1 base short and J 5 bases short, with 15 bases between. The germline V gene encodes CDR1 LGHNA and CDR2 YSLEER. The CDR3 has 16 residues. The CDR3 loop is CASSQAAAGARNTIYF. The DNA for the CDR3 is TGCGCCAGCAGCCAAGCGGCAGCGGGGGCCAGAAACACCATATATTTT.

The CDR3 bases are TGTGCCAGCAGCTTAAGCGGCTCCTACGAGCAGTACTTC. Its protein product is CASSLSGSYEQYF. This chain links TRBV7-3 with TRBJ2-7; D gene ambiguous. Germline V CDR1 and CDR2: SGHTA, FQGTGA. The V end lost 1 base, the J end lost 0 bases, and 4 bases lay between the germline ends. This CDR3 contains 13 residues.

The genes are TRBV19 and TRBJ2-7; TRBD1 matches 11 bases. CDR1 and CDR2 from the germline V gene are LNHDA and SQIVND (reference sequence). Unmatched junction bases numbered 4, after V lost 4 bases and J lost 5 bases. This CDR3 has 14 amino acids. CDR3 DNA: TGTGCCAGTAGTACCGGACAGGGGGCTAACGAGCAGTACTTC. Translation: CASSTGQGANEQYF. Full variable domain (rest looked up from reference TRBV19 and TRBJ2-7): DGGITQSPKYLFRKEGQNVTLSCEQNLNHDAMYWYRQDPGQGLRLIYYSQIVNDFQKGDIAEGYSVSREKKESFPLTVTSAQKNPTAFYLCASSTGQGANEQYFGPGTRLTVT.

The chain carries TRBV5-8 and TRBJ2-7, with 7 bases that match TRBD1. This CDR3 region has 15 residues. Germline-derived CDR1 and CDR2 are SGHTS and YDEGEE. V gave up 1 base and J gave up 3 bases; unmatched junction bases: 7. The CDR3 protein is CASSLRGQNLYEQYF. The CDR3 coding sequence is TGTGCCAGCAGCTTGAGGGGGCAGAACCTCTACGAGCAGTACTTC.

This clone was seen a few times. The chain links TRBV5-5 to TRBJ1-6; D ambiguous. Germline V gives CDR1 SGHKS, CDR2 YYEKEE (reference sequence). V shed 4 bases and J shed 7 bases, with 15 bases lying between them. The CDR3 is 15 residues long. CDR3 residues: CASSRDPLGNSPLHF. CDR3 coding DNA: TGTGCCAGCAGCCGAGACCCTCTAGGAAATTCACCCCTCCACTTT.

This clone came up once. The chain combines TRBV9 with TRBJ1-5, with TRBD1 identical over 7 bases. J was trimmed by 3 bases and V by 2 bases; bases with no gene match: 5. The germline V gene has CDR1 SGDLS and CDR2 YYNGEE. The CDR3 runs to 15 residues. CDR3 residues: CASSVSGGHNQPQHF. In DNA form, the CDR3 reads TGTGCCAGCAGCGTGTCAGGGGGTCACAATCAGCCCCAGCATTTT.

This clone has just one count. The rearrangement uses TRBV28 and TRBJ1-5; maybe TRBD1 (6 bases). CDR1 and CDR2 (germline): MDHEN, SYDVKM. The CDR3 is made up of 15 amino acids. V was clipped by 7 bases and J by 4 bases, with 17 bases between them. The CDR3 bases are TGTGCCAGCAACCACAGGGCAAGGAGGAATCAGCCCCAGCATTTT. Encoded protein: CASNHRARRNQPQHF.

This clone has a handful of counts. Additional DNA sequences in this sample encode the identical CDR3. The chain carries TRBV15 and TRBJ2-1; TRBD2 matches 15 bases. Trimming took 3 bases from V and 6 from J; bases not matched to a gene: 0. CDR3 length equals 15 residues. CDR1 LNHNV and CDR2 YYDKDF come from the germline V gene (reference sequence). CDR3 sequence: CATSRGLAGGNEQFF. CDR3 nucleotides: TGTGCCACCAGCAGGGGACTAGCGGGGGGCAATGAGCAGTTCTTC.

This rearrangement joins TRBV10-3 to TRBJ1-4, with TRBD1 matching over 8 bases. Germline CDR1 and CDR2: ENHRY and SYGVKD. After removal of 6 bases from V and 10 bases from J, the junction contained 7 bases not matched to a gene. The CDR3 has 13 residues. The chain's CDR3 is CAIRDRADGKLFF. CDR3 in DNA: TGTGCCATCAGGGACAGGGCCGATGGAAAACTGTTTTTT.